This passage covers 27 T cell receptor beta chains from one sample sequenced in a study of ipilimumab plus nivolumab after autologous stem cell transplantation. The method was immunoSEQ multiplex PCR; TCRdb's version includes in-frame clones alone and lacks a portion of them. The sample comprises around 23,000 clones, 70% to 85% of which are singletons, and roughly 25% rests with the top ten. The sample was PBMCs, taken in a trial of ipilimumab plus nivolumab as post-transplant consolidation. The receptors derive from a male donor with diffuse large B-cell lymphoma.

The rearrangement uses TRBV7-2 and TRBJ1-1; 7 bases fit TRBD1. The length of the CDR3 is 17 residues. Per the germline V gene, CDR1 is SGHTA and CDR2 is FQGNSA. V lost 6 bases, J lost 3 bases, and 16 bases stayed unmatched. The CDR3 region is CASRGRSETGSDTEAFF. The CDR3, as DNA: TGTGCCAGCAGGGGACGGTCGGAGACAGGGAGTGACACTGAAGCTTTCTTT.

The chain has TRBV7-2 and TRBJ2-1; 8 bases align to TRBD2. The length of the CDR3 is 16 residues. The V segment lost 3 bases and the J segment 0 bases; nucleotides outside the gene matches: 4. Germline V gene sequence: CDR1 SGHTA, CDR2 FQGNSA. CDR3 in DNA: TGTGCCAGCAGCTTGGTAGCGGGGAGCTCCTACAATGAGCAGTTCTTC. Residues: CASSLVAGSSYNEQFF.

The CDR3 loop is CAWTTGGFDTQYF. The CDR3 DNA sequence: TGTGCCTGGACGACAGGGGGGTTCGATACGCAGTATTTT. The chain joins TRBV30 to TRBJ2-3; 9 bases are a match to TRBD1. The CDR3 runs to 13 residues. From germline, CDR1 is GTSNPN and CDR2 SVGIG (reference sequence). The trim removed 4 bases at V and 6 bases at J, leaving 5 bases unmatched.

On this clone: Germline and junction disagree at one end, which may indicate a read error. J is TRBJ1-4 and V is TRBV15; 8 bases agree with TRBD1. Germline values: CDR1 LNHNV, CDR2 YYDKDF (reference sequence). The CDR3 contains 17 residues. Written as DNA, the CDR3 is TGTGCCACCAGCTCTGGGACAGGTTCTCCCACTAATGAAAAACTGCTTTTT. It yields the protein CATSSGTGSPTNEKLLF.

A few counts support this clone. The chain has TRBV4-2 and TRBJ2-3; 7 bases align to TRBD1. Germline lookup yields CDR1 LGHNA and CDR2 YNFKEQ. V lost 4 bases, J lost 1 base, and 5 bases stayed unmatched. This CDR3 comprises 15 residues. The CDR3 loop is CASSPRGQGTDTQYF. The CDR3 region has the DNA TGTGCCAGCAGCCCAAGAGGACAGGGCACAGATACGCAGTATTTT.

This chain uses TRBV30 with TRBJ1-5, with a possible D match to TRBD1 (5 bases). The V end was cut by 0 bases, the J end by 5 bases, with 11 bases between. This CDR3 is 14 amino acids long. CDR1 is GTSNPN, CDR2 SVGIG, per germline (reference sequence). CDR3 region: CAWSVGGNDQPQHF. The CDR3 DNA sequence: TGTGCCTGGAGTGTCGGGGGGAATGATCAGCCCCAGCATTTT.

In this sample, this clone turned up a few times. The chain has TRBV2 and TRBJ2-3, with 9 bases that match TRBD2. Germline V gene lookup returns CDR1 SNHLY and CDR2 FYNNEI. With 6 bases clipped from V and 1 base from J, the junction kept 2 bases outside the gene matches. This CDR3 contains 14 residues. CDR3 DNA: TGTGCCAGCAGGCGGACTAGCGGCACAGATACGCAGTATTTT. Its protein is CASRRTSGTDTQYF.

The genes are TRBV25-1 and TRBJ1-1; unclear D gene. The CDR3 consists of 11 residues. The V and J ends lost 6 bases and 1 base respectively, with 3 bases between them. Germline V gene data show CDR1 as MGHDK and CDR2 as SYGVNS. CDR3 nucleotides: TGTGCCAGCAGGGGGAACACTGAAGCTTTCTTT. Translating gives CASRGNTEAFF.

V usage is TRBV7-6 and J usage is TRBJ2-1; D possibly matches TRBD1 or TRBD2 (5 bases each). The CDR3 consists of 17 residues. Germline values: CDR1 SGHVS, CDR2 FNYEAQ. V lost 5 bases and J 0 bases, leaving 17 bases between the germline ends. CDR3 residues: CASSGRDGLSSYNEQFF. For the CDR3, the DNA is TGTGCCAGCAGCGGCCGGGACGGCTTAAGCTCCTACAATGAGCAGTTCTTC.

The chain uses TRBV5-4 and TRBJ1-1; no definite D call. V was pared by 4 bases and J by 3 bases, with 13 bases between. Germline V lookup: CDR1 SGHNT, CDR2 YYREEE (reference sequence). This CDR3 has 14 amino acids. The CDR3 sequence: CASSPPGDHTEAFF. The CDR3 DNA reads TGTGCCAGCAGCCCGCCCGGGGATCACACTGAAGCTTTCTTT.

The rearrangement joins TRBV5-1 to TRBJ2-6; D unclear. V lost 0 bases, J lost 4 bases, and 8 bases lay in between. This CDR3 has 15 amino acids. Germline V gives CDR1 SGHRS, CDR2 YFSETQ. The CDR3, as DNA: TGCGCCAGCAGCTTGGCTGGGCGGGGGGCCAACGTCCTGACTTTC. Protein sequence: CASSLAGRGANVLTF. The entire variable domain, with the rest obtained from reference TRBV5-1 and TRBJ2-6, is as follows: KAGVTQTPRYLIKTRGQQVTLSCSPISGHRSVSWYQQTPGQGLQFLFEYFSETQRNKGNFPGRFSGRQFSNSRSEMNVSTLELGDSALYLCASSLAGRGANVLTFGAGSRLTVL.

This rearrangement joins TRBV9 to TRBJ2-2; D unresolved. The germline V gene has CDR1 SGDLS and CDR2 YYNGEE. V lost 1 base, J lost 5 bases, and 18 bases lay in between. The CDR3 is 17 amino acids. This chain's CDR3 is CASSVHVVSLRTGELFF. CDR3 coding DNA: TGTGCCAGCAGCGTACACGTAGTATCCTTGCGTACCGGGGAGCTGTTTTTT. Based on the CDR3 plus reference TRBV9 and TRBJ2-2, the full variable domain is DSGVTQTPKHLITATGQRVTLRCSPRSGDLSVYWYQQSLDQGLQFLIQYYNGEERAKGNILERFSAQQFPDLHSELNLSSLELGDSALYFCASSVHVVSLRTGELFFGEGSRLTVL.

This sequence joins TRBV11-3 and TRBJ2-3; D is tentatively TRBD1 or TRBD2 (6 bases each). The germline V gene has CDR1 SGHNT and CDR2 YENEEA. With 2 bases removed from V and 3 bases from J, the gap between germline ends came to 18 bases. The CDR3 contains 17 residues. The CDR3 protein is CASSLSSGGMGTDTQYF. Written as DNA, the CDR3 is TGTGCCAGCAGCTTAAGTTCCGGGGGCATGGGAACAGATACGCAGTATTTT.

This clone showed up just a few times. The genes are TRBV2 and TRBJ2-2; a weak D match, TRBD2 (5 bases). The CDR3 extends over 14 amino acids. The V and J ends lost 7 bases and 6 bases respectively, with 15 bases between them. Per germline, CDR1 SNHLY and CDR2 FYNNEI. CDR3 DNA sequence: TGTGCCAGCAACCCGGAAAGGACTTCCGGGGAGCTGTTTTTT. Protein product: CASNPERTSGELFF.

The chain carries TRBV14 and TRBJ2-1; 7 bases match TRBD1. Germline V gene sequence: CDR1 SGHDN, CDR2 FVKESK. J was trimmed by 10 bases and V by 3 bases; bases with no gene match: 12. The CDR3 has 15 residues. The CDR3 sequence is CASSQIGQAVGEQFF. The CDR3 DNA reads as TGTGCCAGCAGCCAGATAGGACAGGCTGTCGGGGAGCAGTTCTTC. Full variable domain (missing parts from reference TRBV14 and TRBJ2-1): EAGVTQFPSHSVIEKGQTVTLRCDPISGHDNLYWYRRVMGKEIKFLLHFVKESKQDESGMPNNRFLAERTGGTYSTLKVQPAELEDSGVYFCASSQIGQAVGEQFFGPGTRLTVL.

The rearrangement uses TRBV9 and TRBJ2-3; 9 nucleotides align to TRBD2. The CDR3 is made up of 14 amino acids. Unmatched junction bases numbered 5, after V lost 3 bases and J lost 6 bases. Germline lookup yields CDR1 SGDLS and CDR2 YYNGEE. CDR3 coding DNA: TGTGCCAGCAGCGCGGGACTAGCTCAGGATACGCAGTATTTT. As protein: CASSAGLAQDTQYF.

For the CDR3, the DNA is TGTGCCATCTCCCGGGACAGGGTCTACGAGCAGTACTTC. It specifies CAISRDRVYEQYF. This chain joins TRBV6-1 and TRBJ2-7, with 9 positions matching TRBD1. This CDR3 spans 13 amino acids. V was clipped by 10 bases and J by 3 bases; unmatched bases: 7. Germline CDR1 MNHNS, CDR2 SASEGT.

The J gene is TRBJ2-2, the V gene TRBV7-9; 7 nucleotides match TRBD1. Germline CDR1 is SEHNR and CDR2 is FQNEAQ (reference sequence). The CDR3 consists of 14 residues. J gave up 7 bases and V 6 bases, and 8 bases lay outside the gene matches. CDR3 nucleotides: TGTGCCAGCAGTTTCGGGACAGCCAGCGGGGAGCTGTTTTTT. Translating gives CASSFGTASGELFF.

This clone is a singleton in its sample. This chain joins TRBV6-1 and TRBJ2-7; no clear D gene. In germline, CDR1 is MNHNS, CDR2 SASEGT. The CDR3 runs 13 residues. Trimming cost V 2 bases and J 3 bases, with 8 bases left between them. The CDR3 DNA follows: TGTGCCAGCAGTGAATTTGGGGACTACGAGCAGTACTTC. Protein product: CASSEFGDYEQYF.

This chain joins TRBV10-3 and TRBJ1-6, with a tentative D call TRBD1 (5 bases). Germline V gene data show CDR1 as ENHRY and CDR2 as SYGVKD. V was pared by 6 bases and J by 5 bases, with 8 bases between. This CDR3 has 13 residues. CDR3 loop: CAIRQGNNSPLHF. The CDR3 nucleotides read TGTGCCATCAGGCAGGGAAATAATTCACCCCTCCACTTT.

This clone was counted a few times. This chain uses TRBV2 with TRBJ2-1, with TRBD2 matching 8 bases. The V gene end was trimmed by 8 bases and the J gene end by 16 bases; junction bases not matched to a gene: 13. This CDR3 is built from 12 residues. The germline V gene encodes CDR1 SNHLY and CDR2 FYNNEI. The DNA of the CDR3 is TGTGCCAGCCGCGATACCGGGACTAGTTTCTTCTTC. Translating it yields CASRDTGTSFFF.

V gene TRBV19 combines with J gene TRBJ1-3; no firm D call. V lost 3 bases, J lost 1 base, and 10 bases lay in between. There are 15 residues in the CDR3. Germline values: CDR1 LNHDA, CDR2 SQIVND (reference sequence). CDR3 sequence: CASSIGLQSGNTIYF. CDR3 nucleotides: TGTGCCAGTAGTATTGGGCTCCAATCTGGAAACACCATATATTTT.

In its sample, this clone ranks as medium-sized. The genes are TRBV16 and TRBJ1-1; the D is unclear. V was clipped by 1 base and J by 4 bases, with 10 bases between them. The CDR3 has 14 residues. Germline lookup yields CDR1 KGHSY and CDR2 FQNENV. The CDR3 DNA reads TGTGCCAGCAGCCAATTGGTAGGGATCACTGAAGCTTTCTTT. Translation: CASSQLVGITEAFF.

This clone appeared a single time. The rearrangement joins TRBV9 to TRBJ2-1; no reliable D call. Per germline, CDR1 SGDLS and CDR2 YYNGEE. Trimming cost V 3 bases and J 6 bases, with 10 bases left between them. The CDR3 runs to 13 residues. The CDR3: CASSDRNSNEQFF. CDR3 sequence (DNA): TGTGCCAGCAGCGATAGAAATAGCAATGAGCAGTTCTTC.

The chain uses TRBV5-1 and TRBJ1-3; 8 bases are a match to TRBD1. The germline V gene encodes CDR1 SGHRS and CDR2 YFSETQ. The CDR3 extends over 16 amino acids. V lost 0 bases and J lost 1; bases outside the gene matches: 3. The CDR3 DNA reads as TGCGCCAGCAGCTTGGGCGACAGGGGATCTGGAAACACCATATATTTT. Translation: CASSLGDRGSGNTIYF. The full variable domain, rest sourced from reference TRBV5-1 and TRBJ1-3, is KAGVTQTPRYLIKTRGQQVTLSCSPISGHRSVSWYQQTPGQGLQFLFEYFSETQRNKGNFPGRFSGRQFSNSRSEMNVSTLELGDSALYLCASSLGDRGSGNTIYFGEGSWLTVV.

The table lists this clone with a count of one. The V call is TRBV15, the J call TRBJ1-1; D might be TRBD1 (5 bases). The CDR3 has 13 amino acids. The germline CDR1 and CDR2 sequences are LNHNV and YYDKDF (reference sequence). The V end lost 1 base, the J end lost 7 bases, and 10 bases lay between the germline ends. The CDR3: CATSRAYQGEAFF. The CDR3 DNA sequence: TGTGCCACCAGCAGAGCCTATCAGGGTGAAGCTTTCTTT.

The V call is TRBV2, the J call TRBJ1-1; no clear D gene. CDR1 and CDR2 from the germline V gene are SNHLY and FYNNEI. This CDR3 contains 16 residues. Trimming cost V 0 bases and J 2 bases, with 13 bases left between them. The CDR3, as DNA: TGTGCCAGCAGTGAAGCGCTCGGTTCCCGCAACACTGAAGCTTTCTTT. Encoded protein: CASSEALGSRNTEAFF.